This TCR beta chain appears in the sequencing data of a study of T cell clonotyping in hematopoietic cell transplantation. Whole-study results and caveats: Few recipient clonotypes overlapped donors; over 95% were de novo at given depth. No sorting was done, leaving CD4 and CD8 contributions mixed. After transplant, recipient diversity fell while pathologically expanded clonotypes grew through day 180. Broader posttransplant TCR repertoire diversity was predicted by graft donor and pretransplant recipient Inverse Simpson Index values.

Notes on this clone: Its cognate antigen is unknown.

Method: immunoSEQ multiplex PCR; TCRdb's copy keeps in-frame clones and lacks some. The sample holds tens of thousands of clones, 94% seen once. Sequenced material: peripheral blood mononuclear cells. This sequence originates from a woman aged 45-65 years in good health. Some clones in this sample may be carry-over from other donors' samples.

The CDR3 nucleotides are TGTGCCAGCAGTTACGAGGGGGGCTATGGCTACACCTTC. It specifies CASSYEGGYGYTF. The chain has TRBV6-6 and TRBJ1-2; D possibly corresponds to TRBD1 (6 bases). V was clipped by 2 bases and J by 4 bases, with 8 bases between them. The CDR3 runs 13 residues. Germline-derived CDR1 and CDR2 are MNHNY and SVGAGI (reference sequence).